The sequence of this T cell receptor beta chain was determined in a study of CD8 T cells in ankylosing spondylitis. From germline, CDR1 is SGHTA and CDR2 FQGTGA. CDR3 length: 14 amino acids. Trimming left V 5 bases short and J 7 bases short, with 15 bases between. This clonotype was recorded a few times. What it binds is not known. Points from the study as a whole: Typical of ankylosing spondylitis blood, it appeared, was a TCR beta motif of fewer than ten highly homologous variants. Reportedly, disease-linked clones are significantly enriched in ankylosing spondylitis patients' matched synovial fluid. Reports of some motif variants in reactive arthritis synovial fluid and blood predate this one.

5'-RACE, quantitative and with molecular barcodes, yielded the TCR beta libraries. TCRdb redid the calling of the 5' RACE reads with MiXCR, one entry per CDR3 protein. The sample yields about 800,000 distinct CDR3 sequences, about 10% seen once. This receptor was identified in a male donor with ankylosing spondylitis. Sequencing used blood, either unsorted or a sorted T cell fraction (not recorded which). The V gene is TRBV7-3, the J gene TRBJ2-1; tentative D call: TRBD1 (6 bases). CDR3 nucleotide sequence: TGTGCCAGCAGCCCCCAGGGGCTAGCAAATGAGCAGTTCTTC. Protein: CASSPQGLANEQFF.